The clone carrying this T cell receptor beta chain was recorded many times. What it binds is unknown. One entry per CDR3 protein, called by TCRdb with MiXCR from the reads. Found here are roughly 320,000 distinct CDR3 sequences, around 9.5% of them singletons; the top ten hold 3.5% to 4.5%. The data were obtained in a study of T cell repertoires in cytomegalovirus infection. Turning to the study itself: A matching HLA type, together with CMV infection, was signaled by public TCR beta signatures.

Whole-study results and caveats: Carriers of CMV plus the relevant HLA were identified by cumulative public TCR beta family frequency. There were HLA-C-restricted CMV-specific TCR beta clonotypes dominating the ex vivo response.

After removal of 4 bases from V and 0 bases from J, the junction contained 6 bases not matched to a gene. This CDR3 is 15 amino acids long. CDR1 and CDR2 from the germline V gene are SGHNT and YYREEE (reference sequence). The receptor comes from a human donor in good health (CMV status not recorded). Some clones in this sample may be carry-over from other donors' samples. The sequencing input was PBMCs. The chain joins TRBV5-4 to TRBJ1-1; 7 positions match TRBD1. The CDR3 sequence is CASSPGRGVNTEAFF. For the CDR3, the DNA is TGTGCCAGCAGCCCTGGCAGGGGGGTGAACACTGAAGCTTTCTTT.